What follows are 21 T cell receptor beta chains derived from one specimen sequenced in a study of blood T cells in healthy people across ages. For the second PCR, which ran for about 7 to 11 cycles, a sample-barcoded 5' primer and a J-beta primer mix were used. Each CDR3 protein is one row after TCRdb ran MiXCR on the 5' RACE reads. The data show roughly 1.9 million distinct CDR3 sequences, 30% to 40% seen once. The sample consisted of blood. The receptors were gathered from a human donor in good health.

This clonotype has more than one count but fewer than ten. This chain joins TRBV20-1 and TRBJ2-3; a possible D gene is TRBD2 (6 bases). The V and J ends lost 3 bases and 6 bases respectively, with 10 bases between them. This CDR3 spans 12 amino acids. Germline values: CDR1 DFQATT, CDR2 SNEGSKA (reference sequence). The CDR3: CSASRSGDTQYF. The CDR3 DNA reads TGCAGTGCTAGCCGAAGCGGGGATACGCAGTATTTT.

This clonotype was observed once. The rearrangement links TRBV5-1 to TRBJ1-4, with 7 bases aligning to TRBD1. J was trimmed by 7 bases and V by 3 bases; bases with no gene match: 15. CDR1 and CDR2 (germline): SGHRS, YFSETQ. This CDR3 region has 17 residues. The CDR3 here is CASSSSTGQGLGEKLFF. The CDR3 nucleotides read TGCGCCAGCAGCTCTTCGACAGGGCAAGGTCTCGGTGAAAAACTGTTTTTT.

The CDR3 DNA reads TGCGCCAGCAGCGAAGGATGGGATAGCGGGGGGGCCGGGGAGACCCAGTACTTC. The encoded protein is CASSEGWDSGGAGETQYF. This chain joins TRBV4-1 and TRBJ2-5; 11 nucleotides match TRBD2. V dropped 5 bases and J dropped 5; count of bases not matched to a gene: 16. The CDR3 runs 18 residues. Germline-derived CDR1 and CDR2 are MGHRA and YSYEKL.

The chain recombines TRBV11-2 with TRBJ2-7; 9 positions match TRBD1. Germline trimming cut 2 bases from V and 3 bases from J; bases unmatched to any gene: 5. Germline CDR1 SGHAT, CDR2 FQNNGV. The CDR3 length is 15 residues. CDR3 nucleotides: TGTGCCAGCAGCTTAACGGGACAGGGCATCTACGAGCAGTACTTC. Translated, it gives CASSLTGQGIYEQYF.

This clonotype occurred a few times. The V call is TRBV3-1, the J call TRBJ1-5; D uncertain. Trimming pared 3 bases from V and 3 bases from J, leaving 6 bases between. The CDR3 consists of 13 residues. Germline V gene sequence: CDR1 LGHDT, CDR2 YNNKEL (reference sequence). CDR3 sequence reads: CASSQTTNQPQHF. In DNA form, the CDR3 reads TGTGCCAGCAGCCAGACCACCAATCAGCCCCAGCATTTT.

The gene calls are TRBV6-2 or TRBV6-3 and TRBJ1-4; no definite D call. V lost 8 bases to trimming and J lost 6 bases, with 19 bases between them. CDR1 is MNHEY, CDR2 SVGEGT, per germline. This CDR3 region has 15 residues. The CDR3 region is CASGSVGQNHEKLFF. The CDR3 DNA reads as TGTGCCAGCGGATCGGTCGGGCAGAACCATGAAAAACTGTTTTTT.

The rearrangement uses TRBV12-3 or TRBV12-4 and TRBJ1-1; no firm D call. The CDR3 runs 12 residues. Trimming took 4 bases from V and 4 from J, leaving 7 bases between them. This chain's CDR3 is CASSSSLTEAFF. DNA for the CDR3: TGTGCCAGCAGTTCCAGCCTCACTGAAGCTTTCTTT.

This chain joins TRBV5-1 and TRBJ1-1, with no clear D. The CDR3 has 16 residues. Trimming stripped 0 bases from V and 1 base from J, with 13 bases between. Germline V gene sequence: CDR1 SGHRS, CDR2 YFSETQ. CDR3 DNA: TGCGCCAGCAGCTTGGAAGGGCGGGTACAGAACACTGAAGCTTTCTTT. This gives the protein CASSLEGRVQNTEAFF.

The chain employs TRBV4-2 and TRBJ2-1; 7 bases map to TRBD2. The V gene end was trimmed by 1 base and the J gene end by 13 bases; junction bases not matched to a gene: 10. The germline CDR1 and CDR2 sequences are LGHNA and YNFKEQ. The CDR3 has 14 residues. CDR3: CASSQGTRGETQFF. The CDR3 DNA is TGTGCCAGCAGCCAAGGGACTAGGGGAGAGACCCAGTTCTTC.

This clonotype was recorded a few times. Here the CDR3 reads CASTIANYGYTF. Here the CDR3 DNA reads TGTGCCAGCACCATAGCGAACTATGGCTACACCTTC. The chain recombines TRBV12-3 or TRBV12-4 with TRBJ1-2; D is unclear. CDR3 length equals 12 residues. V was clipped by 7 bases and J by 2 bases, with 8 bases between them.

The chain has TRBV12-3 or TRBV12-4 and TRBJ2-3; D is uncertain. The CDR3 totals 14 residues. With 0 bases removed from V and 2 bases from J, the gap between germline ends came to 6 bases. CDR3 nucleotide sequence: TGTGCCAGCAGTTTAGCGCCCGTCACAGATACGCAGTATTTT. Translated: CASSLAPVTDTQYF.

The V and J genes are TRBV3-1 and TRBJ2-4; D perhaps matches TRBD1 (6 bases). CDR1 LGHDT and CDR2 YNNKEL come from the germline V gene (reference sequence). The length of the CDR3 is 17 residues. Trimming removed 0 bases at V and 8 bases at J, with 20 bases between. The CDR3 DNA reads TGTGCCAGCAGCCAAGAATGTCCCGATGAGGGGGATGACATTCAGTACTTC. It specifies CASSQECPDEGDDIQYF.

The chain employs TRBV7-2 and TRBJ2-7, with TRBD1 identical over 8 bases. There are 15 residues in the CDR3. V was clipped by 0 bases and J by 3 bases; unmatched bases: 4. Germline lookup yields CDR1 SGHTA and CDR2 FQGNSA. CDR3 protein: CASSLAPGGDYEQYF. CDR3 coding DNA: TGTGCCAGCAGCTTAGCCCCAGGGGGCGACTACGAGCAGTACTTC.

This sequence joins TRBV4-3 and TRBJ2-7, with TRBD2 identical over 7 bases. The V gene's germline CDR1 is LGHNA and CDR2 YSLEER. Trimming removed 0 bases from V and 3 bases from J; junction bases left unmatched: 5. The CDR3 covers 15 residues. The CDR3 here is CASSQDPASGYEQYF. CDR3 nucleotides: TGCGCCAGCAGCCAAGATCCGGCTAGCGGCTACGAGCAGTACTTC.

In the case of this clonotype: A read error is possible here, since a much larger clone lies one base away. The chain has TRBV7-8 and TRBJ2-1; the D is unclear. The germline V gene has CDR1 SGHVS and CDR2 FQNEAQ. The CDR3 contains 17 residues. V lost 6 bases and J lost 0, with 18 bases in between. CDR3 sequence reads: CASSQITPLSSYNEQFF. CDR3 nucleotide sequence: TGTGCCAGCAGTCAAATTACACCCTTAAGCTCCTACAATGAGCAGTTCTTC. The full variable domain, completed using reference TRBV7-8 and TRBJ2-1, is GAGVSQSPRYKVAKRGQDVALRCDPISGHVSLFWYQQALGQGPEFLTYFQNEAQLDKSGLPSDRFFAERPEGSVSTLKIQRTQQEDSAVYLCASSQITPLSSYNEQFFGPGTRLTVL.

The genes are TRBV9 and TRBJ1-3, with unresolved D. Germline CDR1 is SGDLS and CDR2 is YYNGEE. The CDR3 runs to 16 residues. V was shortened by 0 bases and J by 0 bases, with 10 bases between the two germline ends. The CDR3 protein is CASSVEGGYSGNTIYF. DNA for the CDR3: TGTGCCAGCAGCGTAGAGGGCGGGTACTCTGGAAACACCATATATTTT. Full variable domain (rest looked up from reference TRBV9 and TRBJ1-3): DSGVTQTPKHLITATGQRVTLRCSPRSGDLSVYWYQQSLDQGLQFLIQYYNGEERAKGNILERFSAQQFPDLHSELNLSSLELGDSALYFCASSVEGGYSGNTIYFGEGSWLTVV.

The chain has TRBV7-7 and TRBJ2-2, with D perhaps matching TRBD1 (5 bases). The CDR3 extends over 14 amino acids. The germline gives CDR1 SSHAT, CDR2 FNYEAQ (reference sequence). The V end was cut by 5 bases, the J end by 2 bases, with 9 bases between. CDR3 loop: CASSETANTGELFF. The CDR3 nucleotides are TGTGCCAGCAGCGAGACAGCCAACACCGGGGAGCTGTTTTTT.

The chain combines TRBV5-1 with TRBJ2-3, with 10 bases matching TRBD1. CDR1 is SGHRS and CDR2 is YFSETQ in the germline V gene. The CDR3 runs 16 residues. The trim removed 2 bases at V and 2 bases at J, leaving 5 bases unmatched. The CDR3 sequence: CASSFTGTGDTDTQYF. CDR3 sequence (DNA): TGCGCCAGCAGCTTCACCGGGACAGGGGACACAGATACGCAGTATTTT.

The chain links TRBV5-1 to TRBJ2-5; 8 nucleotides match TRBD2. This CDR3 comprises 15 residues. Per germline, CDR1 SGHRS and CDR2 YFSETQ. The junction had 7 bases not matched to a gene; V was cut back by 4 bases and J by 2 bases. CDR3 amino acids: CASSKLAVLQETQYF. CDR3 coding DNA: TGCGCCAGCAGCAAACTAGCGGTACTACAAGAGACCCAGTACTTC.

This clonotype was counted between two and nine times. The chain couples TRBV7-2 to TRBJ2-7, with 8 nucleotides matching TRBD2. Trimming removed 3 bases from V and 5 bases from J; junction bases left unmatched: 6. The CDR3 extends over 14 amino acids. CDR1 is SGHTA, CDR2 FQGNSA, per germline. In DNA form, the CDR3 reads TGTGCCAGCAGCTTGGGACTAGGTATCCACGAGCAGTACTTC. The encoded protein is CASSLGLGIHEQYF. Using reference TRBV7-2 and TRBJ2-7 for the parts outside the CDR3, the full variable domain is GAGVSQSPSNKVTEKGKDVELRCDPISGHTALYWYRQSLGQGLEFLIYFQGNSAPDKSGLPSDRFSAERTGGSVSTLTIQRTQQEDSAVYLCASSLGLGIHEQYFGPGTRLTVT.

In its sample, this clonotype was seen a few times. This chain uses TRBV7-2 with TRBJ2-1; 12 nucleotides align to TRBD2. Germline V gives CDR1 SGHTA, CDR2 FQGNSA. With V trimmed by 8 bases and J by 8 bases, 13 bases remained unmatched. The CDR3 loop spans 16 amino acids. DNA of the CDR3: TGTGCCAGCCATGGGGCTAGCGGGGGGGCGTTCGATGAGCAGTTCTTC. Encoded protein: CASHGASGGAFDEQFF.